The 14 T cell receptor beta chains below were found in one sample sequenced in a study of T-cell reconstitution after alpha-beta-depleted transplantation in children. Molecular barcoding with unique molecular identifiers was used for the TCRbeta library. Using its own MiXCR run on the PCR reads, TCRdb lists one record per CDR3 protein. The sample carries hundreds of thousands of distinct CDR3 sequences, around 14% recorded once. Here the sequenced sample was PBMCs, taken before TCRalphabeta/CD19-depleted stem cell transplant. All receptors come from a girl aged 2 to 9 with congenital amegakaryocytic thrombocytopenia, due to receive a stem cell transplant.

This clonotype was picked up many times. The chain has TRBV20-1 and TRBJ2-2; D ambiguous. Per germline, CDR1 DFQATT and CDR2 SNEGSKA (reference sequence). Trimming pared 2 bases from V and 1 base from J, leaving 5 bases between. The CDR3 is made up of 13 amino acids. Here the CDR3 DNA reads TGCAGTGCTAGATCGGTGAACACCGGGGAGCTGTTTTTT. It specifies CSARSVNTGELFF.

This clonotype has only a few counts. The chain combines TRBV28 with TRBJ1-2; D is undetermined. The germline V gene encodes CDR1 MDHEN and CDR2 SYDVKM. The CDR3 runs 13 residues. With 4 bases removed from V and 8 bases from J, the gap between germline ends came to 14 bases. The CDR3 sequence: CASSSKHLLGYTF. The DNA of the CDR3 is TGTGCCAGCAGTTCTAAACACCTGTTGGGCTACACCTTC.

This clonotype was picked up a small number of times. The rearrangement uses TRBV4-1 and TRBJ1-3, with D hard to call. Trimming pared 0 bases from V and 0 bases from J, leaving 15 bases between. This CDR3 has 18 amino acids. Looked up from germline, CDR1 is MGHRA and CDR2 is YSYEKL. Here the CDR3 DNA reads TGCGCCAGCAGCCAAGAGGGAATGGATACACTCTCTGGAAACACCATATATTTT. It is translated as CASSQEGMDTLSGNTIYF.

The chain employs TRBV7-7 and TRBJ2-5; D is unclear. This CDR3 has 15 amino acids. V was trimmed by 5 bases and J by 2 bases, leaving 15 bases between them. Per the germline V gene, CDR1 is SSHAT and CDR2 is FNYEAQ (reference sequence). The chain's CDR3 is CASSPTALVQETQYF. CDR3 sequence (DNA): TGTGCCAGCAGCCCCACCGCTTTAGTACAAGAGACCCAGTACTTC.

In this sample, this clonotype turned up many times. This chain joins TRBV27 and TRBJ2-1; no definite D call. Germline V CDR1 and CDR2: MNHEY, SMNVEV (reference sequence). The V and J ends lost 5 bases and 8 bases respectively, with 13 bases between them. The CDR3 totals 13 residues. The CDR3 sequence is CASSASVGYEQFF. The CDR3 DNA follows: TGTGCCAGCAGTGCCTCTGTAGGGTATGAGCAGTTCTTC.

This clonotype was counted many times. The V call is TRBV12-3 or TRBV12-4, the J call TRBJ1-1; TRBD1 matches at 7 bases. V shed 6 bases, J shed 4 bases, and the junction held 14 bases outside the gene matches. The CDR3 consists of 16 residues. Here the CDR3 reads CASSSSTGANFTEAFF. The CDR3 DNA reads as TGTGCCAGCAGCTCCTCCACAGGGGCGAATTTCACTGAAGCTTTCTTT.

This clonotype was counted ten times or more. The V and J genes are TRBV6-5 and TRBJ2-7; 8 bases line up with TRBD1. The V gene end was trimmed by 0 bases and the J gene end by 5 bases; junction bases not matched to a gene: 6. This CDR3 is 15 amino acids long. The germline V gene has CDR1 MNHEY and CDR2 SVGAGI. The CDR3 DNA sequence: TGTGCCAGCAGTTACTCGGGACAGGTCTCGAACGAGCAGTACTTC. Translating it yields CASSYSGQVSNEQYF.

This clonotype occurred a few times. The chain combines TRBV15 with TRBJ2-1; D uncertain. Germline V gene lookup returns CDR1 LNHNV and CDR2 YYDKDF (reference sequence). The CDR3 loop spans 11 amino acids. V lost 6 bases and J lost 7, with 7 bases in between. Here the CDR3 DNA reads TGTGCCACCAGTCAGTGGAATGAGCAGTTCTTC. It encodes CATSQWNEQFF.

The CDR3 loop reads CASSLADRLEYTGELFF. The CDR3 DNA reads as TGTGCCAGCAGCTTAGCGGACCGTCTTGAGTACACCGGGGAGCTGTTTTTT. The chain carries TRBV7-9 and TRBJ2-2; D gene unclear. The V end was cut by 0 bases, the J end by 3 bases, with 14 bases between. There are 17 residues in the CDR3. CDR1 SEHNR and CDR2 FQNEAQ come from the germline V gene (reference sequence).

Only a few counts were recorded for this clonotype. V is TRBV4-1 and J is TRBJ2-3; no definite D call. V lost 5 bases, J lost 6 bases, and 15 bases lay in between. CDR1 is MGHRA, CDR2 YSYEKL, per germline. This CDR3 comprises 14 residues. CDR3 amino acids: CASSYGPAKDTQYF. The DNA of the CDR3 is TGCGCCAGCAGCTACGGGCCTGCTAAGGATACGCAGTATTTT.

This clonotype has a count of ten or more. The genes are TRBV10-3 and TRBJ2-1; unclear D gene. This CDR3 is 14 amino acids long. V was trimmed by 2 bases and J by 2 bases, leaving 7 bases between them. Germline loops: CDR1 ENHRY, CDR2 SYGVKD. The CDR3 coding sequence is TGTGCCATCAGTGAGGCCCCCGCCTACAATGAGCAGTTCTTC. Protein: CAISEAPAYNEQFF.

This clonotype occurred a few times. The chain couples TRBV12-3 or TRBV12-4 to TRBJ1-2; unclear D gene. The V end was cut by 4 bases, the J end by 2 bases, with 11 bases between. The CDR3 extends over 14 amino acids. The CDR3 DNA is TGTGCCAGCAGTTCAAGGCAGAGCAACTATGGCTACACCTTC. It translates to CASSSRQSNYGYTF.

This clonotype was found a few times. The chain joins TRBV29-1 to TRBJ2-2; D gene unclear. CDR3 length: 14 amino acids. V lost 7 bases and J lost 5, with 17 bases in between. The germline V gene has CDR1 SQVTM and CDR2 ANQGSEA. The chain's CDR3 is CSALAFGDTGELFF. The CDR3 nucleotides read TGCAGCGCCCTTGCCTTTGGGGATACCGGGGAGCTGTTTTTT.

This clonotype was seen a few times. The chain links TRBV27 to TRBJ2-7; 11 positions agree with TRBD1. V was pared by 5 bases and J by 6 bases, with 3 bases of the junction left unmatched. Germline-derived CDR1 and CDR2 are MNHEY and SMNVEV (reference sequence). CDR3 length: 13 amino acids. CDR3 amino acids: CASSRDRGGEQYF. The CDR3 DNA reads as TGTGCCAGCAGTCGGGACAGGGGGGGCGAGCAGTACTTC.